Sequencing of this TCR beta chain was carried out in a study of Graves' ophthalmopathy and Graves' hyperthyroidism. This clonotype was counted many times. Amplification of TCR beta CDR3 regions used RNA transcripts. First-round RT-PCR used HTBI primers; second-round multiplex PCR followed. TCRdb recomputed calls from the multiplex PCR reads with MiXCR, one row per CDR3 protein. The sample records hundreds of thousands of distinct CDR3 sequences, around a fifth being singletons. Trimming stripped 7 bases from V and 0 bases from J, with 13 bases between. This CDR3 comprises 15 residues. The germline V gene has CDR1 SNHLY and CDR2 FYNNEI. Uncontrolled infections, pregnancy, lactation or other autoimmune diseases led to patient exclusion.

The chain carries TRBV2 and TRBJ1-5; D perhaps matches TRBD1 (6 bases). Sequenced material: peripheral blood. The sequence was collected from a woman in her late teens or twenties with stable Graves' hyperthyroidism. Some clones in this sample may be carry-over from other donors' samples. Here the CDR3 reads CASTLTGPSNQPQHF. CDR3 nucleotide sequence: TGTGCCAGCACCTTGACAGGCCCTAGCAATCAGCCCCAGCATTTT. Full variable domain (outside the CDR3, taken from reference TRBV2 and TRBJ1-5): EPEVTQTPSHQVTQMGQEVILRCVPISNHLYFYWYRQILGQKVEFLVSFYNNEISEKSEIFDDQFSVERPDGSNFTLKIRSTKLEDSAMYFCASTLTGPSNQPQHFGDGTRLSIL.